Below, 23 T cell receptor beta chains from the same sample are listed, as sequenced in a study of T cell repertoires in cytomegalovirus infection. TCRdb called the reads again in MiXCR, with one record for every CDR3 protein. The data show some 220,000 distinct CDR3 sequences, more than 9% seen once. Material for sequencing was PBMCs. All receptors come from a human donor in good health (CMV status not recorded). Some clones in this sample may be carry-over from other donors' samples.

The sample holds many counts of this clonotype. J is TRBJ2-7 and V is TRBV7-2; a possible D gene is TRBD2 (5 bases). This CDR3 contains 13 residues. Germline V lookup: CDR1 SGHTA, CDR2 FQGNSA. V was shortened by 5 bases and J by 4 bases, with 12 bases between the two germline ends. The CDR3 region is CASSEEAGYEQYF. For the CDR3, the DNA is TGTGCCAGCAGCGAGGAGGCTGGATACGAGCAGTACTTC.

At least ten counts were recorded for this clonotype. The chain employs TRBV20-1 and TRBJ1-2; 7 nucleotides line up with TRBD1. This CDR3 has 13 residues. V was pared by 3 bases and J by 6 bases, with 7 bases of the junction left unmatched. Germline CDR1 is DFQATT and CDR2 is SNEGSKA (reference sequence). The CDR3 nucleotides are TGCAGTGCTAGCAGGGGGGGTGGCGATGGCTACACCTTC. It translates to CSASRGGGDGYTF.

The rearrangement joins TRBV6-5 to TRBJ1-2, with a tentative D call TRBD1 (6 bases). V lost 6 bases and J lost 7, with 18 bases in between. The CDR3 sequence is 14 residues long. Germline CDR1 is MNHEY and CDR2 is SVGAGI. CDR3 amino acids: CASSHSPGGVGYTF. CDR3 nucleotides: TGTGCCAGCAGCCACTCCCCCGGGGGCGTTGGCTACACCTTC.

V is TRBV6-5 and J is TRBJ2-3; 9 bases are a match to TRBD1. The CDR3 sequence is 14 residues long. The junction had 4 bases not matched to a gene; V was cut back by 5 bases and J by 4 bases. Per the germline V gene, CDR1 is MNHEY and CDR2 is SVGAGI. The CDR3 loop reads CASSTGGMSDTQYF. The DNA of the CDR3 is TGTGCCAGCAGTACAGGGGGCATGTCAGATACGCAGTATTTT.

This clonotype was seen many times. The chain is built from TRBV28 and TRBJ1-2, with D unresolved. V was trimmed by 2 bases and J by 5 bases, leaving 9 bases between them. Germline loops: CDR1 MDHEN, CDR2 SYDVKM. The CDR3 consists of 13 residues. The CDR3 sequence is CASSLEARYGYTF. CDR3 nucleotides: TGTGCCAGCAGTTTAGAGGCACGGTATGGCTACACCTTC.

This clonotype was detected many times. The chain has TRBV7-2 and TRBJ1-2; D unclear. V lost 3 bases and J lost 8, with 19 bases in between. Germline CDR1 SGHTA, CDR2 FQGNSA. The CDR3 has 15 amino acids. Here the CDR3 reads CASSLDPRPGSGYTF. The CDR3 DNA reads as TGTGCCAGCAGCTTGGACCCGCGCCCGGGCTCCGGCTACACCTTC.

Comment on this clonotype: A much larger clonotype is one base distant, so this may be a read error. This chain links TRBV7-9 with TRBJ1-1; possibly TRBD1 for D (5 bases). This CDR3 has 17 amino acids. Trimming took off 2 bases at V and 4 bases at J, with 20 bases between the two ends. Germline CDR1 SEHNR, CDR2 FQNEAQ (reference sequence). In DNA form, the CDR3 reads TGTGCCAGCAGCTTATGGGACCGGGGCCCCGGAGGCACTGAAGCTTTCTTT. This sequence encodes CASSLWDRGPGGTEAFF.

The table lists this clonotype with a few counts. The V gene is TRBV29-1, the J gene TRBJ1-2; D gene unclear. This CDR3 comprises 14 residues. V shed 3 bases and J shed 4 bases, with 15 bases lying between them. In germline, CDR1 is SQVTM, CDR2 ANQGSEA. This chain's CDR3 is CSVEAPLGFYGYTF. In DNA form, the CDR3 reads TGCAGCGTTGAGGCGCCCTTAGGGTTCTATGGCTACACCTTC.

This clonotype showed up many times. This chain uses TRBV28 with TRBJ2-5; 10 bases agree with TRBD1. The germline V gene has CDR1 MDHEN and CDR2 SYDVKM. This CDR3 spans 16 amino acids. The ends lost 3 bases at V and 5 bases at J; junction bases unmatched: 9. CDR3 sequence reads: CASSFPRQGARETQYF. CDR3 nucleotides: TGTGCCAGCAGTTTCCCTCGACAGGGGGCAAGGGAGACCCAGTACTTC.

In this sample, this clonotype turned up many times. V usage is TRBV2 and J usage is TRBJ1-4, with D maybe TRBD1 (5 bases). CDR3 length: 15 amino acids. CDR1 and CDR2 from the germline V gene are SNHLY and FYNNEI. V lost 5 bases and J 6 bases, leaving 16 bases between the germline ends. The CDR3 here is CASSRGETGDEKLFF. CDR3 in DNA: TGTGCCAGCAGTCGAGGGGAGACGGGCGATGAAAAACTGTTTTTT.

This clonotype was seen many times. The chain uses TRBV7-2 and TRBJ1-2; D uncertain. This CDR3 is 14 amino acids long. With 3 bases removed from V and 3 bases from J, the gap between germline ends came to 11 bases. Germline CDR1 and CDR2: SGHTA and FQGNSA. The CDR3 DNA reads TGTGCCAGCAGCTTCAGTAGTCAGGACTATGGCTACACCTTC. Amino acid sequence: CASSFSSQDYGYTF.

This clonotype has more than one count but fewer than ten. This chain joins TRBV14 and TRBJ2-7; 16 nucleotides match TRBD2. V was pared by 6 bases and J by 4 bases, with 6 bases of the junction left unmatched. CDR3 length: 16 residues. Germline V CDR1 and CDR2: SGHDN, FVKESK. The CDR3 reads CASSGTSGRARYEQYF. The CDR3 DNA follows: TGTGCCAGCAGTGGGACTAGCGGGAGGGCCAGGTACGAGCAGTACTTC.

The chain carries TRBV20-1 and TRBJ2-3; TRBD2 matches at 9 bases. The CDR3 length is 15 residues. Germline V lookup: CDR1 DFQATT, CDR2 SNEGSKA (reference sequence). V shed 5 bases and J 2 bases; nucleotides not matched to a gene: 8. The CDR3, as DNA: TGCAGTGCTGGAAGACTAGCGGCAAACACAGATACGCAGTATTTT. This codes for CSAGRLAANTDTQYF.

V gene TRBV28 combines with J gene TRBJ2-5; TRBD2 agrees at 9 bases. J gave up 1 base and V 2 bases, and 5 bases lay outside the gene matches. The CDR3 consists of 16 residues. From germline, CDR1 is MDHEN and CDR2 SYDVKM. The CDR3 loop is CASSLRTSGFQETQYF. Here the CDR3 DNA reads TGTGCCAGCAGTTTAAGAACTAGCGGGTTCCAAGAGACCCAGTACTTC.

The V gene is TRBV28, the J gene TRBJ1-3; D gene ambiguous. In germline, CDR1 is MDHEN, CDR2 SYDVKM. The length of the CDR3 is 16 residues. Trimming removed 1 base at V and 0 bases at J, with 10 bases between. The DNA for the CDR3 is TGTGCCAGCAGTTTATCACCTACCCCCTCTGGAAACACCATATATTTT. It yields the protein CASSLSPTPSGNTIYF.

This clonotype occurred many times. The V and J genes are TRBV15 and TRBJ2-1; TRBD1 matches 8 bases. The V and J ends lost 5 bases and 12 bases, in that order; junction bases with no gene match: 12. This CDR3 has 14 amino acids. Germline CDR1 reads LNHNV; CDR2 reads YYDKDF (reference sequence). The CDR3 sequence is CATSEGARGLAQFF. DNA of the CDR3: TGTGCCACCAGCGAGGGAGCCAGGGGGCTTGCGCAGTTCTTC.

This clonotype was observed at least ten times. V is TRBV7-3 and J is TRBJ1-1; D unresolved. The CDR3 spans 13 residues. The germline V gene encodes CDR1 SGHTA and CDR2 FQGTGA. The V end lost 5 bases, the J end lost 2 bases, and 9 bases lay between the germline ends. The CDR3 nucleotides are TGTGCCAGCAGCGCTACTAGCAACACTGAAGCTTTCTTT. Translating it yields CASSATSNTEAFF.

V gene TRBV19 combines with J gene TRBJ2-3; no firm D call. Germline V gene lookup returns CDR1 LNHDA and CDR2 SQIVND (reference sequence). V was trimmed by 4 bases and J by 2 bases, leaving 4 bases between them. The CDR3 covers 12 residues. The CDR3 protein is CASSKNTDTQYF. In DNA form, the CDR3 reads TGTGCCAGTAGTAAAAACACAGATACGCAGTATTTT.

The chain is built from TRBV29-1 and TRBJ2-1, with 7 bases matching TRBD1. The V and J ends lost 4 bases and 3 bases, in that order; junction bases with no gene match: 15. The CDR3 length is 17 residues. Germline V CDR1 and CDR2: SQVTM, ANQGSEA. CDR3 protein: CSVVGVQLSGGYNEQFF. Written as DNA, the CDR3 is TGCAGCGTTGTAGGTGTTCAGCTGTCAGGGGGCTACAATGAGCAGTTCTTC.

This chain joins TRBV29-1 and TRBJ1-1; D is unresolved. Germline lookup yields CDR1 SQVTM and CDR2 ANQGSEA. This CDR3 is 14 amino acids long. Trimming took off 0 bases at V and 10 bases at J, with 18 bases between the two ends. The CDR3 reads CSVEENEPRVGAFF. The CDR3 DNA sequence: TGCAGCGTTGAAGAGAATGAGCCAAGAGTAGGAGCTTTCTTT.

This clonotype showed up many times. V usage is TRBV7-2 and J usage is TRBJ2-3; 9 nucleotides match TRBD2. From germline, CDR1 is SGHTA and CDR2 FQGNSA. V gave up 0 bases and J gave up 8 bases; unmatched junction bases: 12. This CDR3 region has 17 residues. The CDR3 DNA is TGTGCCAGCAGCTTAGCGCGGGCGGGAGGGTCCCTGGGTACGCAGTATTTT. Protein product: CASSLARAGGSLGTQYF.

This clonotype was seen at least ten times. The chain combines TRBV6-1 with TRBJ2-7; TRBD2 matches 9 bases. This CDR3 has 15 amino acids. Germline CDR1 is MNHNS and CDR2 is SASEGT. V trimming: 6 bases; J trimming: 5 bases; junction bases outside the gene matches: 11. CDR3 DNA: TGTGCCAGCAGCCCAGCGGGGGGAAGTCTCCACGAGCAGTACTTC. This sequence encodes CASSPAGGSLHEQYF.

This clonotype has a handful of counts. The V gene is TRBV9, the J gene TRBJ1-1, with D possibly being TRBD1 (6 bases). CDR1 SGDLS and CDR2 YYNGEE come from the germline V gene. Deletions cut 4 bases from V and 5 bases from J, with 18 bases between. The CDR3 covers 15 residues. In DNA form, the CDR3 reads TGTGCCAGCAGCTCCGGAGGGGGGGCGGGTACTGAAGCTTTCTTT. The encoded protein is CASSSGGGAGTEAFF.